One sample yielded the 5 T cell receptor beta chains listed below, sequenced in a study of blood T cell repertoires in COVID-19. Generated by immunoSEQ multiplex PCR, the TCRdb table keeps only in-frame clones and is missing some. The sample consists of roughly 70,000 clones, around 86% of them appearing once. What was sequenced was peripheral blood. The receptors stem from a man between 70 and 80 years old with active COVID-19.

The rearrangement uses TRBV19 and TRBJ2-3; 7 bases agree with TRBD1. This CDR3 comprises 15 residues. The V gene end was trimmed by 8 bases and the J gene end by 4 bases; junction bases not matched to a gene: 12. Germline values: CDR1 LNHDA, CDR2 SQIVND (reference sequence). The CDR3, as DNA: TGTGCCAGTGGAGACAGGGCGGTGAGGGCAGATACGCAGTATTTT. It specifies CASGDRAVRADTQYF. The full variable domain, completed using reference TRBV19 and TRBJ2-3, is DGGITQSPKYLFRKEGQNVTLSCEQNLNHDAMYWYRQDPGQGLRLIYYSQIVNDFQKGDIAEGYSVSREKKESFPLTVTSAQKNPTAFYLCASGDRAVRADTQYFGPGTRLTVL.

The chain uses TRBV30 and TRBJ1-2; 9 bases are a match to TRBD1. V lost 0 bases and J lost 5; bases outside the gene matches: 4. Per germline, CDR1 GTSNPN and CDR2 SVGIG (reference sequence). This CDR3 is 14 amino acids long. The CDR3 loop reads CAWSVGTGPYGYTF. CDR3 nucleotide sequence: TGTGCCTGGAGTGTAGGGACAGGGCCATATGGCTACACCTTC.

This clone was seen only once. CDR3 DNA: TGTGCCATCAAACAGGGGATTAGGGCCACAGATACGCAGTATTTT. Its protein is CAIKQGIRATDTQYF. The chain employs TRBV10-3 and TRBJ2-3; TRBD1 matches 7 bases. The germline gives CDR1 ENHRY, CDR2 SYGVKD. V shed 7 bases, J shed 2 bases, and the junction held 9 bases outside the gene matches. The CDR3 runs 15 residues.

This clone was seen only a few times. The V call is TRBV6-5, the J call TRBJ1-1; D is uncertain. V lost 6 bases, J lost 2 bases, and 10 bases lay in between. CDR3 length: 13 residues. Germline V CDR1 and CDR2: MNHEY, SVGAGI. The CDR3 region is CASRATFNTEAFF. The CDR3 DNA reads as TGTGCCAGCAGGGCCACCTTCAACACTGAAGCTTTCTTT.

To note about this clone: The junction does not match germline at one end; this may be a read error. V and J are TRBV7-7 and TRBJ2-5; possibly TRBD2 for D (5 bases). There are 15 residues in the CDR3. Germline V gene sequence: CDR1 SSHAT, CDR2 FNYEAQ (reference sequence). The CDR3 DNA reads TGTGCTAGCAGCTTAGGCCCCACCCCGGGGGAGACCCAGTACTTC. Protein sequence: CASSLGPTPGETQYF.